This T cell receptor beta chain appears in the sequencing data of a study of OX40 agonist ivuxolimab in advanced cancers. Measured with immunoSEQ multiplex PCR; TCRdb has only the in-frame clones, and not every one. The sample holds roughly 60,000 clones, 80% to 90% seen once. Trimming pared 3 bases from V and 0 bases from J, leaving 0 bases between. Germline V gives CDR1 MNHNS, CDR2 SASEGT. The CDR3 spans 12 residues. The J gene is TRBJ1-3, the V gene TRBV6-1, with D uncertain. The sequence came from an adult with an advanced solid tumor such as melanoma, head and neck, liver or kidney cancer. The sample consisted of CD4+ or CD8+ T cells sorted from blood, taken in a trial of the OX40 agonist ivuxolimab. CDR3 DNA sequence: TGTGCCAGCAGTGACTCTGGAAACACCATATATTTT. Translating gives CASSDSGNTIYF.